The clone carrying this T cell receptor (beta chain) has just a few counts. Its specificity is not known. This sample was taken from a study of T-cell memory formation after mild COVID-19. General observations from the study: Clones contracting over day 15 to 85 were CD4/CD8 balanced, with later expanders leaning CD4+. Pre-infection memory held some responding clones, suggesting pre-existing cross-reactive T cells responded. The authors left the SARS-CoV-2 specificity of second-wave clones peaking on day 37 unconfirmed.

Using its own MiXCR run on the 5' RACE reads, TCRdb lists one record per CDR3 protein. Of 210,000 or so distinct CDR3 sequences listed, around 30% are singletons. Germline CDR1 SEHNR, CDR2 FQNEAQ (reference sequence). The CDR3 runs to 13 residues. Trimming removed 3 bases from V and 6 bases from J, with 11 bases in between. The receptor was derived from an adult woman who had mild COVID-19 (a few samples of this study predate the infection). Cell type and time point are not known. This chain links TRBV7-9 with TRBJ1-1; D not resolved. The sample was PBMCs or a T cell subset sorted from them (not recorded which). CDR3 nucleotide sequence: TGTGCCAGCAGCTTTCAGTTAAACGCTGAAGCTTTCTTT. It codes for CASSFQLNAEAFF. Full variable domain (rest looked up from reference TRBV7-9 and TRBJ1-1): DTGVSQNPRHKITKRGQNVTFRCDPISEHNRLYWYRQTLGQGPEFLTYFQNEAQLEKSRLLSDRFSAERPKGSFSTLEIQRTEQGDSAMYLCASSFQLNAEAFFGQGTRLTVV.